A selection of T cell receptor beta chains follows, all from one sample in a study of technical replicates of blood from a few donors. TCRdb keeps only in-frame clones here, not all; method: immunoSEQ multiplex PCR. The data show approximately 76,000 clones, 80% to 90% seen once. Sequencing input: PBMCs. These TCRs come from a human donor in good health. Some clones in this sample may be carry-over from other donors' samples. CDR3s include the opening cysteine and the closing phenylalanine or tryptophan. D genes are given only for firm matches. Size tells how often a clone was seen (once, few, many) or the class of an expanded clone, and some rows leave it out.

cdr3_nt: TGTGCCAGCAGCTTTGGGCAGGGGGTAATTTTGGGGACTGAAGCTTTCTTT
cdr3_aa: CASSFGQGVILGTEAFF
cdr3_length: 17
clone_size: -
d_call: TRBD1
v_call: TRBV7-6
j_call: TRBJ1-1

cdr3_nt: TGTGCCAGTATCCCCCGTGGGACATTCATCCGACCGGGAAACACCATATATTTT
cdr3_aa: CASIPRGTFIRPGNTIYF
cdr3_length: 18
clone_size: -
d_call: -
v_call: TRBV19
j_call: TRBJ1-3

cdr3_nt: TGTGCCAGCAGCCAAGTAAAAGGAGGTCAAGACGGCTACACCTTC
cdr3_aa: CASSQVKGGQDGYTF
cdr3_length: 15
clone_size: -
d_call: -
v_call: TRBV4-2
j_call: TRBJ1-2

cdr3_nt: TGCAGTGCAGCACGGGGGGAGCAGTTCTTC
cdr3_aa: CSAARGEQFF
cdr3_length: 10
clone_size: -
d_call: -
v_call: TRBV20-1
j_call: TRBJ2-1

cdr3_nt: TGTGCCAGCAGCTCACTACCGGGACTAGCGGGAGTAGAGGAGCAGTTCTTC
cdr3_aa: CASSSLPGLAGVEEQFF
cdr3_length: 17
clone_size: -
d_call: TRBD2
v_call: TRBV5-8
j_call: TRBJ2-1

cdr3_nt: TGTGCCAGTCGGGGGGGAGAGGGTTATGGCTACACCTTC
cdr3_aa: CASRGGEGYGYTF
cdr3_length: 13
clone_size: -
d_call: -
v_call: TRBV6-6
j_call: TRBJ1-2

cdr3_nt: TGTGCCAGCAGCCTATTCCACGAACCCGGAGGGCACACTGAAGCTTTCTTT
cdr3_aa: CASSLFHEPGGHTEAFF
cdr3_length: 17
clone_size: -
d_call: -
v_call: TRBV7-9
j_call: TRBJ1-1

cdr3_nt: TGTGCCATCAGTACAGGGGACAATGAGCAGTTCTTC
cdr3_aa: CAISTGDNEQFF
cdr3_length: 12
clone_size: -
d_call: TRBD1
v_call: TRBV10-3
j_call: TRBJ2-1

cdr3_nt: TGTGCCAGCAGCCACTCGGAGGTGGGAAAAACCGGGGAGCTGTTTTTT
cdr3_aa: CASSHSEVGKTGELFF
cdr3_length: 16
clone_size: -
d_call: -
v_call: TRBV14
j_call: TRBJ2-2

cdr3_nt: TGTGCCAGCAGCCAAACGGGACTAGCGGGGGCCAATGAGCAGTTCTTC
cdr3_aa: CASSQTGLAGANEQFF
cdr3_length: 16
clone_size: -
d_call: TRBD2
v_call: TRBV14
j_call: TRBJ2-1

cdr3_nt: TGCAGCGTTGGTGGGGACTCCAGGAGCTCCTACAATGAGCAGTTCTTC
cdr3_aa: CSVGGDSRSSYNEQFF
cdr3_length: 16
clone_size: -
d_call: -
v_call: TRBV29-1
j_call: TRBJ2-1

cdr3_nt: TGTGCCAGCAGCGCCCCAGGGGTCACTAATGAAAAACTGTTTTTT
cdr3_aa: CASSAPGVTNEKLFF
cdr3_length: 15
clone_size: -
d_call: -
v_call: TRBV9
j_call: TRBJ1-4

cdr3_nt: TGTGCTAGTGGGTGGTGGGACTGGGATTCACCCCTCCACTTT
cdr3_aa: CASGWWDWDSPLHF
cdr3_length: 14
clone_size: few
d_call: -
v_call: TRBV12-5
j_call: TRBJ1-6

cdr3_nt: TGTGCCAGCAGCTTAGAACAGGGAAGGGCTTTCTTT
cdr3_aa: CASSLEQGRAFF
cdr3_length: 12
clone_size: -
d_call: -
v_call: TRBV13
j_call: TRBJ1-1

cdr3_nt: TGCGCCAGCAGCCAACCACCCTCCCTGCGGGAGATAAGGGAGCAGTACTTC
cdr3_aa: CASSQPPSLREIREQYF
cdr3_length: 17
clone_size: -
d_call: TRBD2
v_call: TRBV4-1
j_call: TRBJ2-7

cdr3_nt: TGTGCCATCAGTGGAGCGGGAAGCACAGATACGCAGTATTTT
cdr3_aa: CAISGAGSTDTQYF
cdr3_length: 14
clone_size: -
d_call: TRBD2
v_call: TRBV10-3
j_call: TRBJ2-3

cdr3_nt: TGCGCCAGCAGTCGCCTTGGGACAGTTATAAAAGAGACCCAGTACTTC
cdr3_aa: CASSRLGTVIKETQYF
cdr3_length: 16
clone_size: once
d_call: TRBD1
v_call: TRBV5-1
j_call: TRBJ2-5

cdr3_nt: TGTGCCAGCACCGGGGACAACCCGAACACTGAAGCTTTCTTT
cdr3_aa: CASTGDNPNTEAFF
cdr3_length: 14
clone_size: once
d_call: -
v_call: TRBV2
j_call: TRBJ1-1

cdr3_nt: TGTGCCAGCAGTTTGGGTTCGGGAATGGTGACTGAAGCTTTCTTT
cdr3_aa: CASSLGSGMVTEAFF
cdr3_length: 15
clone_size: -
d_call: -
v_call: TRBV27
j_call: TRBJ1-1

cdr3_nt: TGTGCCAGCAGCCCATTTTCCGGGGCCAACGTCCTGACTTTC
cdr3_aa: CASSPFSGANVLTF
cdr3_length: 14
clone_size: once
d_call: -
v_call: TRBV9
j_call: TRBJ2-6

cdr3_nt: TGTGCCAACTTAAAGACAGGGATGTGGTCCGGGGAGCTGTTTTTT
cdr3_aa: CANLKTGMWSGELFF
cdr3_length: 15
clone_size: few
d_call: TRBD1
v_call: TRBV19
j_call: TRBJ2-2

cdr3_nt: TGTGCCAGCAGTGACGTGGGAGGGGCAGATACGCAGTATTTT
cdr3_aa: CASSDVGGADTQYF
cdr3_length: 14
clone_size: -
d_call: TRBD2
v_call: TRBV6-4
j_call: TRBJ2-3

cdr3_nt: TGCGCCAGCAGCCAAGTTTGGGGGCTAATGAATGAGCAGTTCTTC
cdr3_aa: CASSQVWGLMNEQFF
cdr3_length: 15
clone_size: -
d_call: -
v_call: TRBV4-3
j_call: TRBJ2-1

cdr3_nt: TGTGCCAGCAGCTCCGGTGGTACGCAGTATTTT
cdr3_aa: CASSSGGTQYF
cdr3_length: 11
clone_size: -
d_call: -
v_call: TRBV11-2
j_call: TRBJ2-3

cdr3_nt: TGTGCCAGCAGCTTAAGCCTGGCAGGGGAAAAACTGTTTTTT
cdr3_aa: CASSLSLAGEKLFF
cdr3_length: 14
clone_size: -
d_call: -
v_call: TRBV7-2
j_call: TRBJ1-4

cdr3_nt: TGTGCCAGCAGTTACTCGATAGGGCAGGGGGGTTCACCCCTCCACTTT
cdr3_aa: CASSYSIGQGGSPLHF
cdr3_length: 16
clone_size: -
d_call: TRBD1
v_call: TRBV6-5
j_call: TRBJ1-6

cdr3_nt: TGTGCCAGCAGCTTAGGCAGATCGTATCAGCCCCAGCATTTT
cdr3_aa: CASSLGRSYQPQHF
cdr3_length: 14
clone_size: -
d_call: -
v_call: TRBV13
j_call: TRBJ1-5

cdr3_nt: TGCGCCAGTAAACCAGGGCCTGTCCCCAAATACGAGCAGTACTTC
cdr3_aa: CASKPGPVPKYEQYF
cdr3_length: 15
clone_size: -
d_call: -
v_call: TRBV5-1
j_call: TRBJ2-7

cdr3_nt: TGCAGCGTTGAAGGTCGACTAGCGGGGGCACACTACGAGCAGTACTTC
cdr3_aa: CSVEGRLAGAHYEQYF
cdr3_length: 16
clone_size: -
d_call: TRBD2
v_call: TRBV29-1
j_call: TRBJ2-7

cdr3_nt: TGCGCCAGCAGCCAAGAGGCTAGCGGGAGATTTTTGAAGAGCGGGGAGCTGTTTTTT
cdr3_aa: CASSQEASGRFLKSGELFF
cdr3_length: 19
clone_size: -
d_call: TRBD2
v_call: TRBV4-1
j_call: TRBJ2-2

cdr3_nt: TGTGCCTGGACTGGGGAGGTAGTAGCTTTCTTT
cdr3_aa: CAWTGEVVAFF
cdr3_length: 11
clone_size: -
d_call: -
v_call: TRBV30
j_call: TRBJ1-1

cdr3_nt: TGTGCCAGAAGCTTGGCACGGTTGGGGGGGGCAGGGGAGACCCAGTACTTC
cdr3_aa: CARSLARLGGAGETQYF
cdr3_length: 17
clone_size: -
d_call: -
v_call: TRBV5-3
j_call: TRBJ2-5

cdr3_nt: TGTGCCAGCAGCCCTCAGGGGCAATTGCAGTACTTC
cdr3_aa: CASSPQGQLQYF
cdr3_length: 12
clone_size: -
d_call: -
v_call: TRBV7-2
j_call: TRBJ2-7

cdr3_nt: TGTGCCAGCAGCTTAGACGGACAGGTACCTTGGGGCTACACCTTC
cdr3_aa: CASSLDGQVPWGYTF
cdr3_length: 15
clone_size: -
d_call: TRBD1
v_call: TRBV7-2
j_call: TRBJ1-2

cdr3_nt: TGTGCCAGCAGCGTAGTCCCAGCGGAGACCCAGTACTTC
cdr3_aa: CASSVVPAETQYF
cdr3_length: 13
clone_size: once
d_call: -
v_call: TRBV9
j_call: TRBJ2-5

cdr3_nt: TGTGCCTTAGGGGGGACAGCAAGAAACACCATATATTTT
cdr3_aa: CALGGTARNTIYF
cdr3_length: 13
clone_size: few
d_call: TRBD1
v_call: TRBV7-9
j_call: TRBJ1-3

cdr3_nt: TGTGCCTGGAGTGCTGGACTCCTCTTTGGGGAGCTGTTTTTT
cdr3_aa: CAWSAGLLFGELFF
cdr3_length: 14
clone_size: few
d_call: -
v_call: TRBV30
j_call: TRBJ2-2

cdr3_nt: TGTGCCAGCAGCGGGGGACTAGCGGGGGGCTATGAGACCCAGTACTTC
cdr3_aa: CASSGGLAGGYETQYF
cdr3_length: 16
clone_size: -
d_call: TRBD2
v_call: TRBV9
j_call: TRBJ2-5

cdr3_nt: TGTGCCTGGAGACTAGCAGATACGCAGTATTTT
cdr3_aa: CAWRLADTQYF
cdr3_length: 11
clone_size: once
d_call: -
v_call: TRBV30
j_call: TRBJ2-3

cdr3_nt: TGCGCCAGCAGTCATCGGGAGGGCGAGCAGTACTTC
cdr3_aa: CASSHREGEQYF
cdr3_length: 12
clone_size: -
d_call: TRBD2
v_call: TRBV5-1
j_call: TRBJ2-7

cdr3_nt: TGTGCCAGCAGCTTATCACGGGGAAACACCATATATTTT
cdr3_aa: CASSLSRGNTIYF
cdr3_length: 13
clone_size: -
d_call: -
v_call: TRBV7-2
j_call: TRBJ1-3

cdr3_nt: TGTGCCAGCAGCTTCGGCGGGAGCGGCTACGAGCAGTACTTC
cdr3_aa: CASSFGGSGYEQYF
cdr3_length: 14
clone_size: -
d_call: TRBD2
v_call: TRBV7-3
j_call: TRBJ2-7

cdr3_nt: TGCAGCGTTTCTCGGTTCTCGATCTCAAGAGCACAGGAGACCCAGTACTTC
cdr3_aa: CSVSRFSISRAQETQYF
cdr3_length: 17
clone_size: -
d_call: -
v_call: TRBV29-1
j_call: TRBJ2-5

cdr3_nt: TGCAGCGCCACAGGGGGCTCCTACAATGAGCAGTTCTTC
cdr3_aa: CSATGGSYNEQFF
cdr3_length: 13
clone_size: -
d_call: TRBD1
v_call: TRBV29-1
j_call: TRBJ2-1

cdr3_nt: TGTGCCAGCAGCTTAGGGACTTATACCTACGAGCAGTACTTC
cdr3_aa: CASSLGTYTYEQYF
cdr3_length: 14
clone_size: -
d_call: -
v_call: TRBV11-2
j_call: TRBJ2-7

cdr3_nt: TGTGCCAGCAGCTTAGAAGGAGAGGCAACGGGGGAGGAGGCTTTCTTT
cdr3_aa: CASSLEGEATGEEAFF
cdr3_length: 16
clone_size: medium-sized
d_call: -
v_call: TRBV13
j_call: TRBJ1-1

cdr3_nt: TGCAGCGTTGAAGATCCAACTAGCGGGATCCTCTACAATGAGCAGTTCTTC
cdr3_aa: CSVEDPTSGILYNEQFF
cdr3_length: 17
clone_size: few
d_call: TRBD2
v_call: TRBV29-1
j_call: TRBJ2-1

cdr3_nt: TGTGCCAGCAGCTTGGAAGGGCTAGCGGGTCGGGCCGGGGAGCTGTTTTTT
cdr3_aa: CASSLEGLAGRAGELFF
cdr3_length: 17
clone_size: -
d_call: TRBD2
v_call: TRBV5-4
j_call: TRBJ2-2

cdr3_nt: TGTGCCAGCAGCTTTTTCACAGGAGCTATGAACTATGGCTACACCTTC
cdr3_aa: CASSFFTGAMNYGYTF
cdr3_length: 16
clone_size: -
d_call: -
v_call: TRBV5-6
j_call: TRBJ1-2

cdr3_nt: TGTGCCAGTAGTTCTAGCGGGAGGGCGGGCACAGATACGCAGTATTTT
cdr3_aa: CASSSSGRAGTDTQYF
cdr3_length: 16
clone_size: -
d_call: TRBD2
v_call: TRBV19
j_call: TRBJ2-3